This TCR beta chain is drawn from a study of shared clonotypes between healthy human individuals. Repertoires were generated with immunoSEQ multiplex PCR, while TCRdb's copy carries only in-frame clones and drops some. The table includes about 2.4 million clones, more than 85% detected once. CDR1 SGHVS and CDR2 FQNEAQ come from the germline V gene. Trimming pared 5 bases from V and 0 bases from J, leaving 14 bases between. CDR3 length: 15 amino acids. The sequenced sample was naive CD4+ T cells from PBMCs. This sample's subset: CD45RA+ positively selected. The clonotype was recovered from a man younger than 35 in good health. Some clones in this sample may be carry-over from other donors' samples. The rearrangement links TRBV7-8 to TRBJ2-7, with D perhaps given as TRBD1 or TRBD2 (5 bases each). The CDR3 bases are TGTGCCAGCAGCGGCCGCCGGGACCACTCCTACGAGCAGTACTTC. Translation: CASSGRRDHSYEQYF.